This T cell receptor (beta chain) was recovered during a study of cytomegalovirus exposure and HLA in healthy donors. Germline-derived CDR1 and CDR2 are MNHEY and SVGAGI. The CDR3 is made up of 16 amino acids. Trimming removed 1 base at V and 6 bases at J, with 16 bases between. The protocol was immunoSEQ multiplex PCR, while the TCRdb copy is restricted to in-frame clones and leaves out a portion. The sample has 100,000 to 150,000 clones, approximately 91% seen once. This rearrangement joins TRBV6-5 to TRBJ1-5, with D uncertain. The sequenced sample was PBMCs. This TCR was recovered from a woman aged 18-29 years in good health and CMV-seronegative. The CDR3 nucleotides read TGTGCCAGCAGTTACTTGGGCGAGGGTTTTAGTCAGCCCCAGCATTTT. This gives the protein CASSYLGEGFSQPQHF.